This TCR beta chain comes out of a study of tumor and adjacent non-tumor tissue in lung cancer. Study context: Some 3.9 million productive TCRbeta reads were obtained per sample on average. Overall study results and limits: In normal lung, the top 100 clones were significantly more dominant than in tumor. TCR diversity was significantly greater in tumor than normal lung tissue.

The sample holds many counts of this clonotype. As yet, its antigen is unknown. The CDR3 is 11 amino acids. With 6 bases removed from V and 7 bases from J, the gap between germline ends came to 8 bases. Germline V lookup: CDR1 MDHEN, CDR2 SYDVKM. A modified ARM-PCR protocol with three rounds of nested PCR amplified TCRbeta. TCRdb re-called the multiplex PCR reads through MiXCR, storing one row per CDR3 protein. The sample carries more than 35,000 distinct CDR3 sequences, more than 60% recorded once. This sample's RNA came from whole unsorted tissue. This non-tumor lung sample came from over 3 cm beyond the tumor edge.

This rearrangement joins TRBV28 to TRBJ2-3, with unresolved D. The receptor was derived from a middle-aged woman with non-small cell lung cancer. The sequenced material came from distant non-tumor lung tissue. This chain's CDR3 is CASSLQNTQYF. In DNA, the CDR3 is TGTGCCAGCAGCCTCCAGAATACGCAGTATTTT.